Listed below are T cell receptor beta chains from one sample, sequenced in a study of T cells in Graves' hyperthyroidism and ophthalmopathy. TCRdb reprocessed the multiplex PCR reads with MiXCR, giving one entry per CDR3 protein. The sample shows under 350,000 distinct CDR3 sequences, 20% to 25% of them seen only once. Sequenced: blood. All receptors come from a woman between 50 and 59 years old with Graves' hyperthyroidism. Each CDR3 is given with its conserved first and last residue. D genes are given only for firm matches. Size is omitted from some rows. Given values are once, few, many or a class for expanded clones.

. | . | TRBJ1-1 | TRBV12-3/TRBV12-4 | TGTGCCAGTCACGAAGGGCTTTCGAACACTGAAGCTTTCTTT | CASHEGLSNTEAFF
. | TRBD2 | TRBJ2-7 | TRBV20-1 | TGCAGTGCTAGGAGGAGGCGGGGGGCGGAGAATGAGCAGTACTTC | CSARRRRGAENEQYF
few | . | TRBJ2-1 | TRBV5-8 | TGTGCCAGCAGCTTGCCAGGGAGTTTGGGTGAGCAGTTCTTC | CASSLPGSLGEQFF
. | TRBD1 | TRBJ2-7 | TRBV20-1 | TGCAGTGCTGAGGACAGGGGGCGATCCTACGAGCAGTACTTC | CSAEDRGRSYEQYF
many | . | TRBJ1-1 | TRBV7-9 | TGTGCCAGCACCCTTTTACAGGGAGGGAACACTGAAGCTTTCTTT | CASTLLQGGNTEAFF
many | . | TRBJ2-7 | TRBV6-2/TRBV6-3 | TGTGCCAGCAGTTACGGGGCAGGGATCGAGCAGTACTTC | CASSYGAGIEQYF
many | . | TRBJ2-1 | TRBV20-1 | TGCAGTGCTCCTTACCAACCCCGATCGCCCGGGAGCCCCTACAATGAGCAGTTCTTC | CSAPYQPRSPGSPYNEQFF
. | TRBD2 | TRBJ2-1 | TRBV7-9 | TGTGCCAGCAGCTTGGGGACTAGCGATGAGCAGTTCTTC | CASSLGTSDEQFF
many | . | TRBJ2-1 | TRBV6-2/TRBV6-3 | TGTGCCAGCAGTGCTGCGGGGACCCCCTCCTACAATGAGCAGTTCTTC | CASSAAGTPSYNEQFF
. | . | TRBJ2-3 | TRBV20-1 | TGCAGTGCTAGATCCCCGGGGATTCCAGATACGCAGTATTTT | CSARSPGIPDTQYF
many | . | TRBJ1-1 | TRBV28 | TGTGCCAGCAGTTCTCGCGGAGGGTCTTACATGAACACTGAAGCTTTCTTT | CASSSRGGSYMNTEAFF
. | . | TRBJ2-5 | TRBV7-3 | TGTGCCAGCAGTCCTCCCCGGGAAACGGAGACCCAGTACTTC | CASSPPRETETQYF
few | . | TRBJ2-3 | TRBV29-1 | TGCAGCGTTGAATCCAAGTATTTT | CSVESKYF
. | TRBD2 | TRBJ2-7 | TRBV7-8 | TGTGCCAGCAGACGGAATAGCGGGAGCCGTTACGAGCAGTACTTC | CASRRNSGSRYEQYF
many | TRBD1 | TRBJ2-1 | TRBV28 | TGTGCCAGCAGTTCGGACAGGGGCAATGAGCAGTTCTTC | CASSSDRGNEQFF
many | . | TRBJ1-5 | TRBV7-2 | TGTGCCAGCAGCTTAGCCGGGCCAGGGCAGCCCCAGCATTTT | CASSLAGPGQPQHF
many | . | TRBJ2-2 | TRBV28 | TGTGCCAGCAGCCTTACAGGGTTGAACACCGGGGAGCTGTTTTTT | CASSLTGLNTGELFF
. | . | TRBJ2-1 | TRBV2 | TGTGCCAGCTCTGCCCCGACTACAGGCAAGGGGCATGAGCAGTTCTTC | CASSAPTTGKGHEQFF
many | . | TRBJ2-5 | TRBV29-1 | TGCAGCGCCCGGGACATACAAGAGACCCAGTACTTC | CSARDIQETQYF
many | . | TRBJ1-6 | TRBV28 | TGTGCCAGCAGCGCGGACGCAGGAAATTCACCCCTCCACTTT | CASSADAGNSPLHF
. | . | TRBJ2-1 | TRBV13 | TGTGCCAGCAGCTTACGGCGCCAGAGCTCCTACAATGAGCAGTTCTTC | CASSLRRQSSYNEQFF
. | TRBD2 | TRBJ2-7 | TRBV12-3/TRBV12-4 | TGTGCCAGCAGTTCTAGCGGGGGGAGGAACGAGCAGTACTTC | CASSSSGGRNEQYF
many | . | TRBJ1-4 | TRBV7-9 | TGTGCCAGCAGGGCCATTGCAGGGCGAAATGGAACTAATGAAAAACTGTTTTTT | CASRAIAGRNGTNEKLFF
many | TRBD2 | TRBJ2-1 | TRBV5-1 | TGCGCCAGCAGCCCCAACAGCGGGAGCAATGAGCAGTTCTTC | CASSPNSGSNEQFF
few | . | TRBJ2-3 | TRBV5-8 | TGTGCCAGCAGCCTATGGGGGCGAACAGATACGCAGTATTTT | CASSLWGRTDTQYF
. | . | TRBJ2-7 | TRBV28 | TGTGCCAGCAGTGTCCCAACCCGGGCAGGGGCCTTACGTGTTTCCTACGAGCAGTACTTC | CASSVPTRAGALRVSYEQYF